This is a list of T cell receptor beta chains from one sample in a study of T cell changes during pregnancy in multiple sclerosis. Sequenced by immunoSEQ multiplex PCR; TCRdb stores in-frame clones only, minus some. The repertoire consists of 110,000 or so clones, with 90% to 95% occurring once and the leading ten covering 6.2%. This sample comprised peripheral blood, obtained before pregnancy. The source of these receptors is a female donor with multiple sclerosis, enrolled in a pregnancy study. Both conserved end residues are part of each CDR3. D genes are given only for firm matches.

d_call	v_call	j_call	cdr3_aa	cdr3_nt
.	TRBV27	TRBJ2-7	CASSFDPYRASYEQYF	TGTGCCAGCAGTTTCGATCCATACAGGGCCTCCTACGAGCAGTACTTC
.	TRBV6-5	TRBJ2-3	CASSRGGSTDTQYF	TGTGCCAGCAGCCGAGGGGGTAGCACAGATACGCAGTATTTT
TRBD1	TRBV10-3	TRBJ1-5	CAISEKGAPNQPQHF	TGTGCCATCAGTGAAAAGGGGGCTCCAAATCAGCCCCAGCATTTT
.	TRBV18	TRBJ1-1	CASSPSRGHTEAFF	TGTGCCAGCTCACCCTCCAGAGGGCACACTGAAGCTTTCTTT
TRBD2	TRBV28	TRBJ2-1	CATLADTSSYNEQFF	TGTGCCACCCTAGCGGACACGAGCTCCTACAATGAGCAGTTCTTC
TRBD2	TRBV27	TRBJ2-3	CASSPLAGSTDTQYF	TGTGCCAGCTCCCCCCTAGCGGGGAGCACAGATACGCAGTATTTT
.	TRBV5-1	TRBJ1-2	CASSLAAGLALNYGYTF	TGCGCCAGCAGCTTGGCGGCAGGCCTCGCTCTTAACTATGGCTACACCTTC
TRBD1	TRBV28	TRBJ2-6	CASSLRTGGSGANVLTF	TGTGCCAGCAGTTTACGGACAGGGGGCTCTGGGGCCAACGTCCTGACTTTC
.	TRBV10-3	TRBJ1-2	CAISEPSKGHQGLYGYTF	TGTGCCATCAGTGAGCCAAGTAAGGGACATCAAGGACTTTATGGCTACACCTTC
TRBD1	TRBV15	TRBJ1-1	CATSWTGGNTEAFF	TGTGCCACCAGCTGGACAGGGGGGAACACTGAAGCTTTCTTT
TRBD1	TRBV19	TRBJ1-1	CASSSPGQGMNTEAFF	TGTGCCAGTAGTAGTCCGGGACAGGGGATGAACACTGAAGCTTTCTTT